This TCR beta chain was sequenced in a study of Ad26.COV2.S vaccination and SARS-CoV-2 variants. Notes on the study in general: An underestimation of total T cell responses may have resulted from the TCR breadth and depth analyses.

The CDR3 runs 13 residues. V lost 6 bases, J lost 7 bases, and 10 bases lay in between. A note on this clone: Its antigen is not known.

Documented treatment: over 15 received Ad26.COV2.S at low or high dose, single or two shots; 5 received placebo; per-sample allocation not given. The samples were gathered on day 63 after the first injection of vaccine or placebo. At a Boston site, the person donating was an adult of 18-55 years. Produced via immunoSEQ multiplex PCR; TCRdb's table is partial and in-frame only. Here the sample spans about 350,000 clones, less than 90% being singletons. This clonotype was sampled from a person between 18 and 65 years old who received the Ad26.COV2.S COVID-19 vaccine or a placebo. Source: peripheral blood, taken in a trial of Ad26.COV2.S vaccine versus placebo. The gene calls are TRBV12-3 or TRBV12-4 and TRBJ1-6; D call uncertain. In DNA form, the CDR3 reads TGTGCCAGCAGCCTAATAGGGAATTCACCCCTCCACTTT. Its protein product is CASSLIGNSPLHF.